This T cell receptor beta chain was obtained from a study of CD8 T cells in ankylosing spondylitis. V was pared by 3 bases and J by 0 bases, with 12 bases between. Germline V gene sequence: CDR1 GTSNPN, CDR2 SVGIG (reference sequence). CDR3 size: 15 residues. TCRdb re-analysed the 5' RACE reads in MiXCR, keeping a single row per CDR3 protein. The table records 250,000 to 350,000 distinct CDR3 sequences, roughly 20% of them present only once. Only a few counts were recorded for this clonotype. The chain carries TRBV30 and TRBJ1-5, with D hard to call. Specimen: blood, either unsorted or a sorted T cell fraction (not recorded which). The TCR originated in a female donor with ankylosing spondylitis or in good health (not recorded which). The CDR3 DNA reads as TGTGCCTGGAGAGGAAGGGCCCTTAGCAATCAGCCCCAGCATTTT. This sequence encodes CAWRGRALSNQPQHF.